A selection of T cell receptor beta chains follows, all from one sample in a study of blood T cells in healthy people across ages. MiXCR was run by TCRdb on the 5' RACE reads, yielding one entry per CDR3 protein. The sample lists 500,000 to 700,000 distinct CDR3 sequences, about 30% seen once, with approximately 15% in the top ten. The sequenced sample consisted of blood. All receptors come from an elderly woman in good health. Both conserved end residues are part of each CDR3. D genes are given only for firm matches. Clone size, where shown, is once, few, many, or a class for clones that have expanded.

>TRBJ2-1|TRBD2|few|TRBV3-1
CASSPVSGRYNEQFF
TGTGCCAGCAGCCCGGTTAGCGGGAGATACAATGAGCAGTTCTTC
>TRBJ2-7|NA|few|TRBV7-3
CASNSPTDNEQYF
TGTGCCAGCAACTCTCCGACGGACAATGAGCAGTACTTC
>TRBJ2-5|NA|many|TRBV12-3/TRBV12-4
CASSLDGKRPYF
TGTGCCAGCAGCCTTGACGGGAAGAGGCCGTACTTC
>TRBJ1-4|NA|few|TRBV9
CASSVGGFGNEKLFF
TGTGCCAGCAGCGTAGGGGGCTTTGGTAATGAAAAACTGTTTTTT
>TRBJ2-7|TRBD2|few|TRBV19
CASSIGGDGSYEQYF
TGTGCCAGTAGTATCGGGGGGGACGGATCCTACGAGCAGTACTTC
>TRBJ2-1|TRBD2|NA|TRBV24-1
CATSDPGLAGGSSYNEQFF
TGTGCCACCAGTGACCCTGGACTAGCGGGAGGAAGCTCCTACAATGAGCAGTTCTTC
>TRBJ2-5|TRBD2|few|TRBV6-5
CASSQRLAGDETQYF
TGTGCCAGCAGTCAACGACTAGCGGGAGATGAGACCCAGTACTTC
>TRBJ2-2|TRBD1|many|TRBV5-6
CASSLRTGRNTGELFF
TGTGCCAGCAGCCTAAGGACAGGGCGGAACACCGGGGAGCTGTTTTTT
>TRBJ1-1|TRBD1|once|TRBV6-1
CASSEAVWGQGAFF
TGTGCCAGCAGTGAAGCGGTGTGGGGACAGGGAGCTTTCTTT
>TRBJ2-7|NA|many|TRBV5-1
CASSLEVGAPYEQYF
TGCGCCAGCAGCTTGGAAGTGGGGGCCCCATACGAGCAGTACTTC
>TRBJ2-7|TRBD1|NA|TRBV7-2
CASSSDRGRSDEQYF
TGTGCCAGCAGCTCAGACAGGGGGCGCAGCGACGAGCAGTACTTC
>TRBJ2-7|NA|NA|TRBV6-2/TRBV6-3
CATHPEGTPSYEQYF
TGTGCCACTCACCCCGAGGGTACACCTTCCTACGAGCAGTACTTC
>TRBJ1-1|NA|NA|TRBV24-1
CATSDPGRGAFF
TGTGCCACCAGTGATCCGGGCCGGGGGGCTTTCTTT
>TRBJ2-1|TRBD2|many|TRBV7-3
CASRPGTSGEQFF
TGTGCCAGCAGGCCGGGGACTAGCGGGGAGCAGTTCTTC
>TRBJ1-2|NA|many|TRBV2
CASTRQFSNYGYTF
TGTGCCAGCACCAGACAGTTTTCTAACTATGGCTACACCTTC
>TRBJ2-5|NA|many|TRBV6-2/TRBV6-3
CASRPSGGSETQYF
TGTGCCAGCAGGCCCTCTGGCGGCTCAGAGACCCAGTACTTC
>TRBJ2-1|NA|many|TRBV5-1
CASSLPHLDNEQFF
TGCGCCAGCAGCTTGCCCCACTTGGACAATGAGCAGTTCTTC
>TRBJ2-7|NA|NA|TRBV7-9
CASSLVPGWTAEHYEQYF
TGTGCCAGCAGCTTAGTTCCCGGTTGGACAGCCGAACACTACGAGCAGTACTTC
>TRBJ1-4|NA|few|TRBV4-3
CASSQEGRSNEKLFF
TGCGCCAGCAGCCAAGAAGGCCGGTCTAATGAAAAACTGTTTTTT
>TRBJ2-3|TRBD1|once|TRBV7-2
CASSSRDSSTYTQYF
TGTGCCAGCAGCTCCCGGGACAGCAGCACATATACGCAGTATTTT
>TRBJ2-6|NA|many|TRBV30
CAKTGSGANVLTF
TGTGCCAAGACAGGTTCTGGGGCCAACGTCCTGACTTTC
>TRBJ2-7|TRBD1|NA|TRBV6-5
CASSPLDRAKRDEQYF
TGTGCCAGCAGTCCTCTCGACAGGGCAAAGCGCGACGAGCAGTACTTC
>TRBJ1-1|NA|many|TRBV27
CASSPRNSMNTEAFF
TGTGCCAGCAGTCCCCGGAATTCGATGAACACTGAAGCTTTCTTT
>TRBJ2-1|NA|many|TRBV9
CASSTRTVTGEQFF
TGTGCCAGCAGCACCAGGACCGTTACGGGTGAGCAGTTCTTC
>TRBJ2-5|NA|NA|TRBV12-5
CASGLVEIPGETQYF
TGTGCTAGTGGTTTGGTCGAAATTCCGGGAGAGACCCAGTACTTC
>TRBJ2-5|NA|NA|TRBV10-3
CAIRRDKAVETQYF
TGTGCCATCAGGCGGGACAAAGCTGTAGAGACCCAGTACTTC
>TRBJ2-3|TRBD2|many|TRBV7-9
CASSAGTSGDTQYF
TGTGCCAGCAGCGCTGGGACTAGCGGAGATACGCAGTATTTT
>TRBJ2-4|TRBD2|many|TRBV2
CASSERTSGGASKNIQYF
TGTGCCAGCAGTGAACGGACTAGCGGGGGTGCCTCCAAAAACATTCAGTACTTC
>TRBJ2-3|NA|many|TRBV7-6
CASSLNGVGPDTQYF
TGTGCCAGCAGCTTAAACGGGGTCGGCCCAGATACGCAGTATTTT
>TRBJ2-3|NA|many|TRBV7-6
CASSLGVSDTQYF
TGTGCCAGCAGCTTAGGGGTTTCAGATACGCAGTATTTT
>TRBJ2-2|TRBD1|once|TRBV9
CASSAGQGVRIGGELFF
TGTGCCAGCAGCGCGGGACAGGGGGTAAGGATTGGGGGGGAGCTGTTTTTT
>TRBJ2-2|TRBD1|NA|TRBV7-3
CASSTRQGAHTGELFF
TGTGCCAGCAGCACACGACAGGGGGCCCACACCGGGGAGCTGTTTTTT
>TRBJ2-1|NA|NA|TRBV15
CATSRDGTGAYNEQFF
TGTGCCACCAGCAGAGATGGGACGGGGGCCTACAATGAGCAGTTCTTC
>TRBJ1-5|NA|many|TRBV5-6
CASSLASNQPQHF
TGTGCCAGCAGTTTAGCTAGCAATCAGCCCCAGCATTTT
>TRBJ2-7|TRBD2|few|TRBV14
CASSPNAGGYEQYF
TGTGCCAGCAGCCCGAACGCGGGGGGGTACGAGCAGTACTTC
>TRBJ1-1|NA|many|TRBV28
CASSLWRVEAFF
TGTGCCAGCAGTTTATGGAGAGTTGAAGCTTTCTTT
>TRBJ2-3|NA|few|TRBV24-1
CATSDGQGRTDTQYF
TGTGCCACCAGTGATGGGCAGGGCCGCACAGATACGCAGTATTTT
>TRBJ2-2|TRBD2|NA|TRBV20-1
CSARPAGGWLGELFF
TGCAGTGCTAGACCAGCGGGGGGGTGGTTGGGGGAGCTGTTTTTT
>TRBJ2-7|TRBD1|many|TRBV5-1
CASSPQGLTYEQYF
TGCGCCAGCAGCCCACAGGGGCTCACCTACGAGCAGTACTTC
>TRBJ2-7|NA|many|TRBV7-2
CASSTHREQYF
TGTGCCAGCAGCACGCACAGGGAGCAGTACTTC
>TRBJ1-4|NA|NA|TRBV30
CASAGLGNEKLFF
TGTGCCTCTGCGGGACTGGGGAATGAAAAACTGTTTTTT
>TRBJ2-7|NA|NA|TRBV5-1
CASSLGTTPVEQYF
TGCGCCAGCAGCTTGGGGACGACCCCTGTCGAGCAGTACTTC
>TRBJ2-2|NA|few|TRBV6-5
CASSRGGRGTGELFF
TGTGCCAGCAGCCGAGGGGGGCGCGGGACCGGGGAGCTGTTTTTT
>TRBJ2-5|NA|few|TRBV3-1
CASSPRDLGGETQYF
TGTGCCAGCAGCCCGAGGGACCTAGGAGGGGAGACCCAGTACTTC
>TRBJ2-2|TRBD1|NA|TRBV19
CASSIVGTGPNTGELFF
TGTGCCAGTAGTATAGTTGGGACAGGTCCGAACACCGGGGAGCTGTTTTTT
>TRBJ1-2|NA|many|TRBV4-1
CASSQDGDGYTF
TGCGCCAGCAGCCAAGATGGGGATGGCTACACCTTC
>TRBJ1-2|NA|NA|TRBV6-6
CASRDPGGYGYTF
TGTGCCAGCAGGGACCCGGGAGGCTATGGCTACACCTTC
>TRBJ2-1|NA|NA|TRBV6-5
CASSYGFGGNEQFF
TGTGCCAGCAGTTACGGGTTTGGGGGGAATGAGCAGTTCTTC
>TRBJ2-7|NA|NA|TRBV6-6
CASSDYRTGRHEQYF
TGTGCCAGCAGTGACTACCGGACGGGGCGCCACGAGCAGTACTTC
>TRBJ1-1|TRBD1|few|TRBV20-1
CSAPTGAGGAEAFF
TGCAGTGCCCCGACAGGGGCTGGGGGCGCTGAAGCTTTCTTT
>TRBJ2-3|NA|many|TRBV7-2
CASSLPGLAYPTQYF
TGTGCCAGCAGCCTACCGGGGCTAGCCTACCCCACGCAGTATTTT
>TRBJ2-4|TRBD2|many|TRBV4-2
CASSPEGSGGTKNIQYF
TGTGCCAGCAGCCCGGAGGGAAGCGGGGGGACCAAAAACATTCAGTACTTC